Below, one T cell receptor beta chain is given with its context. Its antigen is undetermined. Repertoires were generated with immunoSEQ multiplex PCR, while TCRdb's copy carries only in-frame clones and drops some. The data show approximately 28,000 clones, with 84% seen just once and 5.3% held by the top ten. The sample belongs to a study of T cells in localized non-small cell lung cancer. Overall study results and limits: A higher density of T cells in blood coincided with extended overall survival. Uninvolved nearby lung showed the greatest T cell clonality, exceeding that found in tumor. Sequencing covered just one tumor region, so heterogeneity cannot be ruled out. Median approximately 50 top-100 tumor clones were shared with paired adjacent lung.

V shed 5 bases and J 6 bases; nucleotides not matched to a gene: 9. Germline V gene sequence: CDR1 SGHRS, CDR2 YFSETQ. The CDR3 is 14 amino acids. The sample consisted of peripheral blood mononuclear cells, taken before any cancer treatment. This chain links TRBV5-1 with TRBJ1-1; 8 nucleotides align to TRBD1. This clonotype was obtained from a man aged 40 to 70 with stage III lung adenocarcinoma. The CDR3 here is CASSATGGSSEAFF. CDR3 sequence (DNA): TGCGCCAGCAGTGCCACAGGGGGAAGTTCTGAAGCTTTCTTT.